The next 19 T cell receptor beta chains were all read from a single sample in a study of OX40 agonist ivuxolimab in advanced cancers. Library creation used the immunoSEQ multiplex PCR assay. TCRdb took over this immuneACCESS table, retaining in-frame rearrangements with V and J assigned. Such tables are incomplete; in checked studies, under half of the missing clones stem from an unresolved V gene, and the remainder is unexplained. The sample includes about 60,000 clones, with about nine tenths observed a single time. The ten most abundant clones make up 5.5% to 7% of the sample. Specimen: CD4+ or CD8+ T cells sorted from blood, collected in a trial of the OX40 agonist ivuxolimab. The receptors shown here come from an adult with an advanced solid tumor such as melanoma, head and neck, liver or kidney cancer.

In its sample, this clone was seen once. The V gene is TRBV28, the J gene TRBJ2-7; D perhaps matches TRBD2 (6 bases). This CDR3 has 13 residues. CDR1 MDHEN and CDR2 SYDVKM come from the germline V gene. Trimming removed 3 bases at V and 7 bases at J, with 13 bases between. CDR3 nucleotide sequence: TGTGCCAGCAGTTTGTATGGGGGGAGGGAGCAGTACTTC. Encoded protein: CASSLYGGREQYF.

This clone was found once. CDR3 residues: CSVSSSGSYEQYF. The CDR3 DNA reads as TGCAGCGTTTCCTCTAGCGGATCCTACGAGCAGTACTTC. V gene TRBV29-1 combines with J gene TRBJ2-7; 7 positions match TRBD2. Germline CDR1 and CDR2: SQVTM and ANQGSEA. CDR3 length: 13 amino acids. V lost 5 bases to trimming and J lost 1 base; unmatched junction nucleotides: 5.

The V gene is TRBV20-1, the J gene TRBJ2-3; unclear D gene. Germline V CDR1 and CDR2: DFQATT, SNEGSKA (reference sequence). This CDR3 has 10 amino acids. V dropped 6 bases and J dropped 4 bases, with 5 bases sitting between them. The CDR3 reads CSAGSDTQYF. In DNA form, the CDR3 reads TGCAGTGCAGGGTCAGATACGCAGTATTTT.

The J gene is TRBJ2-1, the V gene TRBV10-3; the D gene could be TRBD1 or TRBD2 (6 bases each). The CDR3 runs to 14 residues. Germline-derived CDR1 and CDR2 are ENHRY and SYGVKD. V lost 4 bases and J lost 7, with 14 bases in between. The CDR3 DNA follows: TGTGCCATCAGTGGAGTCGAAGGGGGGAATGAGCAGTTCTTC. Encoded protein: CAISGVEGGNEQFF.

The V and J genes are TRBV11-3 and TRBJ2-3; D uncertain. This CDR3 spans 13 amino acids. The V end lost 4 bases, the J end lost 3 bases, and 8 bases lay between the germline ends. The germline V gene encodes CDR1 SGHNT and CDR2 YENEEA. The CDR3 is CASSSRMTDTQYF. The CDR3 DNA follows: TGTGCCAGCAGCTCTCGGATGACAGATACGCAGTATTTT.

The rearrangement uses TRBV27 and TRBJ1-1; D not certain. Looked up from germline, CDR1 is MNHEY and CDR2 is SMNVEV (reference sequence). There are 13 residues in the CDR3. Between the trimmed V and J ends, which lost 3 bases and 4 bases, there was a span of 9 bases. CDR3 DNA: TGTGCCAGCAGTTTCCGTAGAGTCACTGAAGCTTTCTTT. Translated: CASSFRRVTEAFF.

This chain uses TRBV6-5 with TRBJ1-2; tentatively, D is TRBD1 (6 bases). The CDR3 length is 15 residues. Germline CDR1 and CDR2: MNHEY and SVGAGI. Trimming pared 7 bases from V and 4 bases from J, leaving 19 bases between. This CDR3 reads CASISGQPPFYGYTF. CDR3 sequence (DNA): TGTGCCAGCATTTCCGGACAGCCTCCATTCTATGGCTACACCTTC.

The gene calls are TRBV7-3 and TRBJ2-6, with D tentatively TRBD1 (5 bases). The V and J ends lost 1 base and 4 bases respectively, with 14 bases between them. Germline CDR1 SGHTA, CDR2 FQGTGA. CDR3 length: 17 residues. CDR3 protein: CASSLKFSGPGANVLTF. The CDR3 DNA reads as TGTGCCAGCAGCTTAAAGTTTTCAGGGCCCGGGGCCAACGTCCTGACTTTC.

This chain uses TRBV7-2 with TRBJ2-7, with D unclear. The V gene's germline CDR1 is SGHTA and CDR2 FQGNSA. The CDR3 length is 11 residues. With 1 base removed from V and 6 bases from J, the gap between germline ends came to 4 bases. CDR3 region: CASSLVSEQYF. The CDR3 region has the DNA TGTGCCAGCAGCTTAGTCTCCGAGCAGTACTTC.

The gene calls are TRBV5-6 and TRBJ1-5, with D possibly being TRBD1 (6 bases). Germline V gives CDR1 SGHDT, CDR2 YYEEEE. The CDR3 contains 16 residues. V was cut by 4 bases and J by 0 bases, with 14 bases left in between. CDR3 DNA: TGTGCCAGCAGCACCAGGACAGCTTATAGCAATCAGCCCCAGCATTTT. Protein: CASSTRTAYSNQPQHF.

V usage is TRBV5-1 and J usage is TRBJ1-2; D call uncertain. Germline-derived CDR1 and CDR2 are SGHRS and YFSETQ. This CDR3 contains 13 residues. Trimming removed 4 bases at V and 8 bases at J, with 15 bases between. The CDR3 loop is CASSQDYTYGYTF. CDR3 DNA: TGCGCCAGCAGCCAGGACTACACCTACGGCTACACCTTC.

CDR3 nucleotides: TGTGCCATAGGGACAGCAAATCAGCCCCAGCATTTT. It yields the protein CAIGTANQPQHF. The chain uses TRBV10-3 and TRBJ1-5, with TRBD1 matching over 7 bases. CDR1 ENHRY and CDR2 SYGVKD come from the germline V gene. This CDR3 region has 12 residues. V lost 9 bases to trimming and J lost 4 bases; unmatched junction nucleotides: 3.

The chain carries TRBV11-2 and TRBJ2-7, with D unresolved. V gave up 3 bases and J gave up 4 bases, with 10 bases separating them. CDR3 length: 13 residues. Germline CDR1 SGHAT, CDR2 FQNNGV. For the CDR3, the DNA is TGTGCCAGCAGCTTCGCGCGGATGTACGAGCAGTACTTC. Its translation is CASSFARMYEQYF.

This clone was counted a single time. The rearrangement links TRBV19 to TRBJ1-4, with D perhaps matching TRBD1 (6 bases). The V gene lost 7 bases and the J gene lost 7 bases, with 16 bases spanning the gap. Germline V gives CDR1 LNHDA, CDR2 SQIVND (reference sequence). The CDR3 totals 14 residues. The CDR3 DNA sequence: TGTGCCAGTACCACTGTGAGGGGGTCTGAAAAACTGTTTTTT. Its protein is CASTTVRGSEKLFF.

The chain links TRBV18 to TRBJ1-2; no clear D gene. Trimming took 0 bases from V and 7 from J, leaving 15 bases between them. CDR3 length: 15 residues. Germline CDR1 and CDR2: KGHSH and LQKENI. Here the CDR3 reads CASSPPAGRGGGYTF. The CDR3, as DNA: TGTGCCAGCTCACCACCGGCGGGCAGAGGAGGTGGCTACACCTTC.

The V gene is TRBV7-6, the J gene TRBJ2-1; D remains ambiguous. Germline V CDR1 and CDR2: SGHVS, FNYEAQ. V dropped 6 bases and J dropped 15 bases, with 9 bases sitting between them. The CDR3 runs to 9 residues. The CDR3 nucleotides are TGTGCCAGCAGGCTTCGGCGGTTCTTC. Protein: CASRLRRFF.

This chain links TRBV28 with TRBJ1-5; D might be TRBD1 (5 bases). Germline V lookup: CDR1 MDHEN, CDR2 SYDVKM. V dropped 5 bases and J dropped 4 bases, with 15 bases sitting between them. The CDR3 loop spans 15 amino acids. The CDR3 loop reads CASSIGGVRNQPQHF. The DNA of the CDR3 is TGTGCCAGCAGTATTGGGGGGGTAAGGAATCAGCCCCAGCATTTT.

This chain connects TRBV27 to TRBJ1-6; D is undetermined. Per the germline V gene, CDR1 is MNHEY and CDR2 is SMNVEV (reference sequence). CDR3 size: 14 residues. Trimming shortened V by 3 bases and J by 0 bases, and 3 bases separated the two germline ends. DNA of the CDR3: TGTGCCAGCAGTTTGGGCTCCTATAATTCACCCCTCCACTTT. Its translation: CASSLGSYNSPLHF.

The chain has TRBV15 and TRBJ2-1; 10 bases fit TRBD2. The CDR3 length is 20 residues. The germline CDR1 and CDR2 sequences are LNHNV and YYDKDF (reference sequence). Unmatched junction bases numbered 11, after V lost 0 bases and J lost 0 bases. CDR3 DNA sequence: TGTGCCACCAGCAGAGATCGGCTAGCGGGAGAGGGGAGCTCCTACAATGAGCAGTTCTTC. Protein: CATSRDRLAGEGSSYNEQFF.